This TCR beta chain was sequenced for a study of cytomegalovirus exposure and HLA in healthy donors. Study observations and caveats: Earlier analysis looked at TCR beta V segments, and most were productive about 90% or about 30% of the time. Indistinguishability led to the exclusion of some V segments, TRBV6-2 and TRBV6-3 included. Only CMV serostatus was available as immune exposure information.

About this clone: The target antigen is unknown.

Both 60 Vbeta primers and 13 Jbeta primers went into the PCR. Profiled with immunoSEQ multiplex PCR; TCRdb holds only in-frame clones, not every one. This table has approximately 290,000 clones, 80% appearing once. The CDR3 runs to 16 residues. V gave up 4 bases and J gave up 0 bases, with 14 bases separating them. Germline V gene data show CDR1 as MNHEY and CDR2 as SVGAGI. The chain combines TRBV6-5 with TRBJ2-3; tentatively, D is TRBD2 (6 bases). Sequencing was carried out using PBMCs. The receptor was derived from a girl aged 2-15 years in good health and CMV-seronegative. The CDR3 coding sequence is TGTGCCAGCAGTTCGGCTCCGGGACTCAGCACAGATACGCAGTATTTT. It specifies CASSSAPGLSTDTQYF.